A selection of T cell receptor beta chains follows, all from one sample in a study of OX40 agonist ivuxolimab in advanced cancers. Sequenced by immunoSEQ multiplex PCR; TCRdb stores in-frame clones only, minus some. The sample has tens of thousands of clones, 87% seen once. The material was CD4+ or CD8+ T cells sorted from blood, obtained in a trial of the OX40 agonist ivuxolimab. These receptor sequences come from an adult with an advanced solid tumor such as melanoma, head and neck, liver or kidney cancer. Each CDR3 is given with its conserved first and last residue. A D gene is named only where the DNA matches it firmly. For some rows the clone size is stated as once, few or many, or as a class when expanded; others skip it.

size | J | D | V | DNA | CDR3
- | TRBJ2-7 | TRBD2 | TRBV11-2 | TGTGCCAGCAGCTCGAGAGGGAGCGGGGCGACCTACGAGCAGTACTTC | CASSSRGSGATYEQYF
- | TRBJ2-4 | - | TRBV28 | TGTGCCAGCAGTTTGTTCGGATCGGCCAAAAACATTCAGTACTTC | CASSLFGSAKNIQYF
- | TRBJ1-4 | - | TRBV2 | TGTGCCAGCAGTGAAGGCGTGGGCAGAACTAATGAAAAACTGTTTTTT | CASSEGVGRTNEKLFF
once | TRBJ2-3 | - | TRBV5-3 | TGTGCCAGAAGCAAGTCTGAAGATACGCAGTATTTT | CARSKSEDTQYF
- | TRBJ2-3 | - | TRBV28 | TGTGCCAGCAGTTTAGGGGTCCCAGATACGCAGTATTTT | CASSLGVPDTQYF
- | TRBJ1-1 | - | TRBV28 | TGTGCCAGCAGTTTATCGGGGTCTGAAGCTTTCTTT | CASSLSGSEAFF
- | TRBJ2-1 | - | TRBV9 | TGTGCCAGCAGCCACGCACGGGAGTCCTTCGACAATGAGCAGTTCTTC | CASSHARESFDNEQFF
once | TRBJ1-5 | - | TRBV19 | TGTGCCAGTAGTATTAGTACAGCAAATCAGCCCCAGCATTTT | CASSISTANQPQHF
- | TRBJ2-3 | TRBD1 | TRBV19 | TGTGCCACCCGACCCTCTGGACAGGGGTTTGCAGATACGCAGTATTTT | CATRPSGQGFADTQYF
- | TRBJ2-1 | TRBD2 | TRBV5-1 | TGCGCCAGCAGCTTGACACTAGCGAGCTCCTACAATGAGCAGTTCTTC | CASSLTLASSYNEQFF
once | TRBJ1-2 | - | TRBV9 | TGTGCCAGCAGCGGGTTGGGGGTCCCCCTGTATGGCTACACCTTC | CASSGLGVPLYGYTF
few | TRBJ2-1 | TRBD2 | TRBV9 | TGTGCCAGCAGTTCTAGCGGGAGGGGGGCCTACAATGAGCAGTTCTTC | CASSSSGRGAYNEQFF
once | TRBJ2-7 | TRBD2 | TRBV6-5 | TGTGCCAGTACAACTAGCGGGAGTTTGTACGAGCAGTACTTC | CASTTSGSLYEQYF
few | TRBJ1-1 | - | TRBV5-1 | TGCGCCAGCACCCGGACAGAAGTGAACACTGAAGCTTTCTTT | CASTRTEVNTEAFF
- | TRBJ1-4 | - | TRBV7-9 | TGTGCCAGCAGCTATGACATGGGCACTGATGAAAAACTGTTTTTT | CASSYDMGTDEKLFF
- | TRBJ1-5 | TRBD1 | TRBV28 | TGTGCCAGCAGCCAGGGGGCCCATCAGCCCCAGCATTTT | CASSQGAHQPQHF